This T cell receptor beta chain was captured by sequencing in a study of technical replicates of blood from a handful of donors. TCRdb's table, derived via immunoSEQ multiplex PCR, lists solely in-frame clones and lacks some. The table has under 95,000 clones, about 90% seen once; the top ten hold about 0.4%. Sequencing was performed on T cells isolated from PBMCs. This clonotype originated in a human donor in good health.

Here the CDR3 DNA reads TGTGCCAGCAGCCCCTCGTCGGGTATATATGAAAAACTGTTTTTT. The encoded protein is CASSPSSGIYEKLFF. The rearrangement uses TRBV11-2 and TRBJ1-4; no reliable D call. CDR1 is SGHAT and CDR2 is FQNNGV in the germline V gene. The CDR3 is 15 amino acids. Trimming removed 5 bases at V and 6 bases at J, with 16 bases between.